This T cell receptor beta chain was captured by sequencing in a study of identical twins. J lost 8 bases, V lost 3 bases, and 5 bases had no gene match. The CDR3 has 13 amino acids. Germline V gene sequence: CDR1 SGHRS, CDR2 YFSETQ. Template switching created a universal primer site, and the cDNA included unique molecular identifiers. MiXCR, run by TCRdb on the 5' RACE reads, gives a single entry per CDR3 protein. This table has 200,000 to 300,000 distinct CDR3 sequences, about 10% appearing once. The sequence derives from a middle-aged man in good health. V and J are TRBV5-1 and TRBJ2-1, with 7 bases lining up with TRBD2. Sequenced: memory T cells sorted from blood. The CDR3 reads CASSSGGFDEQFF. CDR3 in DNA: TGCGCCAGCAGCTCGGGGGGTTTCGATGAGCAGTTCTTC.